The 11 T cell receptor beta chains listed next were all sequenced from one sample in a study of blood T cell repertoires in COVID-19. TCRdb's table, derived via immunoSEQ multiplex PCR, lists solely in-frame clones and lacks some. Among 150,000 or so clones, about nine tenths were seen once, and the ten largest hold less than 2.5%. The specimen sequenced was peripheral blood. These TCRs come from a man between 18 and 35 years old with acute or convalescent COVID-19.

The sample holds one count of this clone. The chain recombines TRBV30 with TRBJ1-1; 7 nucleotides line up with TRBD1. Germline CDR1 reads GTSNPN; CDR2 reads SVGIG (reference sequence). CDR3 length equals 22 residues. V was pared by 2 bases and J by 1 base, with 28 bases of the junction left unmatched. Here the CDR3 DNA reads TGTGCCTGGAGTACCCCCTCCGGGACAGTCGGAGGGCGTATCATGGGGAACACTGAAGCTTTCTTT. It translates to CAWSTPSGTVGGRIMGNTEAFF.

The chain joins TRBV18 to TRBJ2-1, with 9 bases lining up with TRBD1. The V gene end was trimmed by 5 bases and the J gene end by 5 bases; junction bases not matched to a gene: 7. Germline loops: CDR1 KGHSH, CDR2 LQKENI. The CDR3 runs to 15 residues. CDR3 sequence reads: CASSAGTGSDNEQFF. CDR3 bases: TGTGCCAGCTCAGCCGGGACAGGGTCCGACAATGAGCAGTTCTTC.

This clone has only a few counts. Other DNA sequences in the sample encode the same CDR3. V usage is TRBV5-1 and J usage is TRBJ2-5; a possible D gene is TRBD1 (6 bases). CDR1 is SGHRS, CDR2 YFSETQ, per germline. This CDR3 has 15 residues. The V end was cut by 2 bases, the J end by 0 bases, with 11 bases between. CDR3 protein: CASSFGQGYQETQYF. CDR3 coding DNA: TGCGCCAGCAGCTTCGGGCAGGGGTACCAAGAGACCCAGTACTTC.

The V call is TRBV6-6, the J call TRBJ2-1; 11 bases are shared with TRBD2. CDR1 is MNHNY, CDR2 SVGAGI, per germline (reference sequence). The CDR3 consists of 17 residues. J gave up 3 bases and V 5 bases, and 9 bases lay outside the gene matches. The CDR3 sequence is CASSPTSGNGGYNEQFF. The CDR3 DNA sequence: TGTGCCAGCAGTCCGACTAGCGGGAATGGGGGCTACAATGAGCAGTTCTTC.

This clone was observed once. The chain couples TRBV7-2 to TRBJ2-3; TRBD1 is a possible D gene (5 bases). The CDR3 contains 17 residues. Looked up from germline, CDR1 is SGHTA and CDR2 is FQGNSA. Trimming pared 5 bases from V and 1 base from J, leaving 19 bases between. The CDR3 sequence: CASSPLKGPLGTDTQYF. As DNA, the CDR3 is TGTGCCAGCAGCCCACTTAAGGGGCCTTTAGGCACAGATACGCAGTATTTT.

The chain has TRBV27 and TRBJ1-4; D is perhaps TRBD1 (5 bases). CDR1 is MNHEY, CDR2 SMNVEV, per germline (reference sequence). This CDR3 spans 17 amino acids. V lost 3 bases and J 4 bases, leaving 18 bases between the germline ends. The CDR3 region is CASSFHAATVLNEKLFF. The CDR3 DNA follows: TGTGCCAGCAGTTTTCACGCGGCGACAGTCCTTAATGAAAAACTGTTTTTT.

The CDR3 sequence is CASSFSGREYEQYF. CDR3 DNA: TGTGCCAGCAGCTTTAGCGGGAGAGAGTACGAGCAGTACTTC. The rearrangement uses TRBV3-1 (or the pseudogene TRBV3-2) and TRBJ2-7; 9 nucleotides align to TRBD2. This CDR3 has 14 residues. Germline V gene sequence: CDR1 LGHDT, CDR2 YNNKEL (reference sequence). The V and J ends lost 5 bases and 4 bases, in that order; junction bases with no gene match: 6.

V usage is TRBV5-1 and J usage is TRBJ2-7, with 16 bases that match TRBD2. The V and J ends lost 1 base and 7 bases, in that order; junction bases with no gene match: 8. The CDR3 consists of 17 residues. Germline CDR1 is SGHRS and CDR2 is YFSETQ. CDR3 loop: CASSLRGLAGGPGEQYF. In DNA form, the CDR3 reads TGCGCCAGCAGCTTGCGGGGACTAGCGGGAGGGCCGGGTGAGCAGTACTTC.

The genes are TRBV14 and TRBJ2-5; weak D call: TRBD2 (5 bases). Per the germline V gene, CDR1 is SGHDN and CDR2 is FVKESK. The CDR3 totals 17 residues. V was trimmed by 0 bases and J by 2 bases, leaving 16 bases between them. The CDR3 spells CASSQESHYREQETQYF. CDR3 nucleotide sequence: TGTGCCAGCAGCCAAGAAAGCCACTACCGGGAACAAGAGACCCAGTACTTC.

The CDR3 spells CASSLVSRRVDGYTF. In DNA form, the CDR3 reads TGTGCCAGCAGCTTAGTGAGTCGGAGGGTTGATGGCTACACCTTC. The V gene is TRBV7-9, the J gene TRBJ1-2; D not certain. V was trimmed by 1 base and J by 6 bases, leaving 15 bases between them. CDR1 and CDR2 (germline): SEHNR, FQNEAQ (reference sequence). The CDR3 runs to 15 residues.

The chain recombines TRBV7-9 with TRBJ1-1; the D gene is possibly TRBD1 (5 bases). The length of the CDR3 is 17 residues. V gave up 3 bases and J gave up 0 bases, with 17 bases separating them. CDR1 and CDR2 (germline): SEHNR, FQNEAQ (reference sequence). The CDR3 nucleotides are TGTGCCAGCAGCTTTGGGCAGGGAGGCCTAATGAACACTGAAGCTTTCTTT. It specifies CASSFGQGGLMNTEAFF.